What follows are 28 T cell receptor beta chains derived from one specimen sequenced in a study of cytomegalovirus exposure and HLA in healthy donors. The PCR employed 60 Vbeta primers together with 13 Jbeta primers. The repertoire was sequenced with immunoSEQ multiplex PCR; TCRdb's copy has only in-frame clones and lacks some. The sample lists about 200,000 clones; approximately 80% were seen once. The sample consisted of PBMCs. Receptors were obtained from a woman between 18 and 29 years old in good health and CMV-seronegative.

The gene calls are TRBV6-5 and TRBJ1-5; possible D gene TRBD1, 6 bases. The CDR3 is 13 amino acids. The germline CDR1 and CDR2 sequences are MNHEY and SVGAGI. V was clipped by 4 bases and J by 7 bases, with 11 bases between them. The CDR3 loop is CASSSQGSQPQHF. DNA for the CDR3: TGTGCCAGCAGTTCGCAGGGGAGCCAGCCCCAGCATTTT.

The V call is TRBV5-4, the J call TRBJ2-1, with D possibly TRBD2 on 5 matching bases. The CDR3 is 15 residues long. V was shortened by 1 base and J by 2 bases, with 10 bases between the two germline ends. CDR1 and CDR2 (germline): SGHNT, YYREEE (reference sequence). The CDR3 DNA reads TGTGCCAGCAGCTTGCGTCTAGCAACCTACAATGAGCAGTTCTTC. Protein: CASSLRLATYNEQFF.

The rearrangement links TRBV27 to TRBJ2-3, with TRBD2 matching 9 bases. The CDR3 totals 15 residues. Germline CDR1 is MNHEY and CDR2 is SMNVEV (reference sequence). J was trimmed by 1 base and V by 5 bases; bases with no gene match: 4. In DNA form, the CDR3 reads TGTGCCAGCAGTCCCTGGACTAGCGGCACAGATACGCAGTATTTT. Encoded protein: CASSPWTSGTDTQYF.

The V call is TRBV6-1, the J call TRBJ2-7; 9 positions agree with TRBD1. In germline, CDR1 is MNHNS, CDR2 SASEGT. The CDR3 spans 13 residues. J was trimmed by 3 bases and V by 10 bases; bases with no gene match: 7. This CDR3 reads CAIPGQGFYEQYF. CDR3 nucleotides: TGTGCCATCCCGGGACAGGGTTTCTACGAGCAGTACTTC.

This clone was seen more than once but under ten times. The rearrangement uses TRBV7-9 and TRBJ2-7; possibly TRBD1 for D (6 bases). Between the trimmed V and J ends, which lost 4 bases and 3 bases, there was a span of 16 bases. This CDR3 is 15 amino acids long. Germline assignment: CDR1 SEHNR and CDR2 FQNEAQ (reference sequence). CDR3 in DNA: TGTGCCAGCAGCTCGGACAGTTCCCCGCACTACGAGCAGTACTTC. Translated, it gives CASSSDSSPHYEQYF.

The rearrangement links TRBV10-3 to TRBJ1-5; D possibly corresponds to TRBD1 (6 bases). This CDR3 has 12 residues. Germline assignment: CDR1 ENHRY and CDR2 SYGVKD. The ends were cut back, 11 bases at V and 5 bases at J, with 13 bases in the middle. The DNA for the CDR3 is TGTGCCGCCAGGGACACATATCAGCCCCAGCATTTT. Residues: CAARDTYQPQHF.

This clone was observed a few times. The rearrangement joins TRBV5-1 to TRBJ1-1; the D gene is possibly TRBD1 (5 bases). The CDR3 runs to 15 residues. Germline V lookup: CDR1 SGHRS, CDR2 YFSETQ. With 3 bases removed from V and 6 bases from J, the gap between germline ends came to 18 bases. The CDR3 DNA is TGCGCCAGCAGCTCGACCCAGGGCAATTCGGCTGAAGCTTTCTTT. It yields the protein CASSSTQGNSAEAFF.

The rearrangement links TRBV19 to TRBJ2-2; 8 bases fit TRBD1. The CDR3 length is 17 residues. J lost 4 bases, V lost 6 bases, and 13 bases had no gene match. Germline V CDR1 and CDR2: LNHDA, SQIVND (reference sequence). The CDR3 region is CASSGPGQASFTGELFF. The CDR3 region has the DNA TGTGCCAGTAGCGGACCGGGACAGGCTTCCTTCACCGGGGAGCTGTTTTTT.

V is TRBV6-6 and J is TRBJ1-2; D gene unclear. V was pared by 4 bases and J by 8 bases, with 8 bases between. CDR1 is MNHNY, CDR2 SVGAGI, per germline (reference sequence). The CDR3 totals 11 residues. The CDR3 sequence is CASSSEFGYTF. In nucleotides, the CDR3 is TGTGCCAGCAGTTCCGAGTTCGGCTACACCTTC.

The CDR3 DNA is TGTGCCAGCAGTGATCACAGGACATTGTACCAAGAGACCCAGTACTTC. Its protein product is CASSDHRTLYQETQYF. The V and J genes are TRBV2 and TRBJ2-5; TRBD1 might be the D (5 bases). In germline, CDR1 is SNHLY, CDR2 FYNNEI. This CDR3 spans 16 amino acids. V lost 3 bases and J lost 0, with 14 bases in between.

This clone was counted only a few times. The genes are TRBV4-3 and TRBJ1-2, with 10 bases lining up with TRBD1. V was clipped by 5 bases and J by 5 bases; unmatched bases: 5. Germline CDR1 LGHNA, CDR2 YSLEER. The CDR3 runs to 14 residues. Here the CDR3 DNA reads TGCGCCAGCAGCTTGACAGGGGGCGGGTATGGCTACACCTTC. This codes for CASSLTGGGYGYTF.

This rearrangement joins TRBV7-2 to TRBJ1-5, with 8 bases fitting TRBD1. V lost 5 bases and J lost 4; bases outside the gene matches: 1. The germline gives CDR1 SGHTA, CDR2 FQGNSA. The CDR3 extends over 13 amino acids. CDR3 protein: CTSSRTGNQPQHF. Here the CDR3 DNA reads TGTACCAGCAGCCGGACAGGGAATCAGCCCCAGCATTTT.

Ten or more counts support this clone. This chain uses TRBV6-5 with TRBJ2-5; a weak D match, TRBD1 (5 bases). The ends were cut back, 4 bases at V and 2 bases at J, with 14 bases in the middle. Germline loops: CDR1 MNHEY, CDR2 SVGAGI. CDR3 length: 15 residues. The CDR3 is CASSSRRGPQETQYF. The CDR3 region has the DNA TGTGCCAGCAGTTCCAGAAGGGGCCCGCAAGAGACCCAGTACTTC.

The chain employs TRBV5-6 and TRBJ2-1, with 8 bases fitting TRBD1. V was clipped by 4 bases and J by 8 bases; unmatched bases: 11. The CDR3 is made up of 15 amino acids. The germline CDR1 and CDR2 sequences are SGHDT and YYEEEE. The CDR3 DNA reads TGTGCCAGCAGCATGATCACAGGGGGGATCGATGAGCAGTTCTTC. This encodes CASSMITGGIDEQFF.

This clone was recorded only once. The chain carries TRBV7-7 and TRBJ2-7, with D maybe TRBD2 (5 bases). The CDR3 extends over 13 amino acids. Germline-derived CDR1 and CDR2 are SSHAT and FNYEAQ (reference sequence). V was trimmed by 5 bases and J by 4 bases, leaving 12 bases between them. CDR3 nucleotide sequence: TGTGCCAGCAGCGAGGGATCACTATACGAGCAGTACTTC. Encoded protein: CASSEGSLYEQYF.

This clone was seen a handful of times. The gene calls are TRBV6-5 and TRBJ2-1; D remains unclear. Germline CDR1 reads MNHEY; CDR2 reads SVGAGI. V was clipped by 8 bases and J by 5 bases, with 10 bases between them. The CDR3 is 12 amino acids. This CDR3 reads CASQLGDNEQFF. CDR3 sequence (DNA): TGTGCCAGCCAGTTGGGCGACAATGAGCAGTTCTTC.

V is TRBV11-2 and J is TRBJ2-2; D is undetermined. The CDR3 is 15 amino acids. Looked up from germline, CDR1 is SGHAT and CDR2 is FQNNGV. The V end lost 3 bases, the J end lost 1 base, and 9 bases lay between the germline ends. The CDR3 nucleotides read TGTGCCAGCAGCTTTGCTGGAGTGAACACCGGGGAGCTGTTTTTT. It encodes CASSFAGVNTGELFF. Together with reference TRBV11-2 and TRBJ2-2, the CDR3 gives the full variable domain: EAGVAQSPRYKIIEKRQSVAFWCNPISGHATLYWYQQILGQGPKLLIQFQNNGVVDDSQLPKDRFSAERLKGVDSTLKIQPAKLEDSAVYLCASSFAGVNTGELFFGEGSRLTVL.

This clone is a singleton in its sample. The V and J genes are TRBV7-2 and TRBJ2-1; a weak D match, TRBD2 (5 bases). V dropped 5 bases and J dropped 7 bases, with 15 bases sitting between them. The CDR3 length is 14 residues. Germline CDR1 reads SGHTA; CDR2 reads FQGNSA. CDR3 DNA: TGTGCCAGCAGCCCGGGAAGGGCCGGGAATGAGCAGTTCTTC. Translated, it gives CASSPGRAGNEQFF.

This clone was recorded a few times. J is TRBJ2-1 and V is TRBV5-6; D perhaps matches TRBD1 (5 bases). Per the germline V gene, CDR1 is SGHDT and CDR2 is YYEEEE. Trimming took off 4 bases at V and 1 base at J, with 12 bases between the two ends. The CDR3 loop spans 15 amino acids. The CDR3 region is CASSPPPGSYNEQFF. The CDR3, as DNA: TGTGCCAGCAGCCCCCCGCCAGGGTCCTACAATGAGCAGTTCTTC.

The chain links TRBV2 to TRBJ2-7; 7 nucleotides match TRBD1. This CDR3 comprises 14 residues. The germline V gene encodes CDR1 SNHLY and CDR2 FYNNEI. V dropped 9 bases and J dropped 1; count of bases not matched to a gene: 9. The CDR3 nucleotides are TGTGCCAGAAGTAGGGACAGCGATTCCTACGAGCAGTACGTC. The encoded protein is CARSRDSDSYEQYV.

V and J are TRBV19 and TRBJ1-1, with 8 positions matching TRBD1. Germline V CDR1 and CDR2: LNHDA, SQIVND (reference sequence). The CDR3 sequence is 14 residues long. The trim removed 3 bases at V and 4 bases at J, leaving 4 bases unmatched. The CDR3 region has the DNA TGTGCCAGTAGTATGGGAACAGGGGGCACTGAAGCTTTCTTT. As protein: CASSMGTGGTEAFF.

This clone was detected only once. The V gene is TRBV6-1, the J gene TRBJ2-7, with TRBD2 identical over 11 bases. Germline assignment: CDR1 MNHNS and CDR2 SASEGT. CDR3 length: 19 amino acids. The junction had 13 bases not matched to a gene; V was cut back by 0 bases and J by 3 bases. Here the CDR3 DNA reads TGTGCCAGCAGTGAAGCCTCAGGAGGAACTCTAGCGGGAGGCTACGAGCAGTACGTC. This sequence encodes CASSEASGGTLAGGYEQYV.

The rearrangement joins TRBV7-8 to TRBJ1-3; D is perhaps TRBD1 (6 bases). Trimming took off 2 bases at V and 4 bases at J, with 12 bases between the two ends. Germline V gives CDR1 SGHVS, CDR2 FQNEAQ. The CDR3 runs to 15 residues. The CDR3 here is CASSLNTGLGNTIYF. Written as DNA, the CDR3 is TGTGCCAGCAGCTTAAACACAGGGCTGGGAAACACCATATATTTT.

This chain connects TRBV18 to TRBJ2-1, with 13 bases aligning to TRBD2. The germline V gene encodes CDR1 KGHSH and CDR2 LQKENI. The V and J ends lost 6 bases and 10 bases, in that order; junction bases with no gene match: 6. The CDR3 sequence is 14 residues long. Here the CDR3 reads CASSTSGGIEEQFF. The CDR3 bases are TGTGCCAGCTCGACTAGCGGGGGGATTGAAGAGCAGTTCTTC.

The chain carries TRBV29-1 and TRBJ1-5, with D possibly being TRBD1 (5 bases). CDR1 and CDR2 from the germline V gene are SQVTM and ANQGSEA. The CDR3 covers 15 residues. V dropped 7 bases and J dropped 3 bases, with 19 bases sitting between them. The CDR3: CSATGTGGFNQPQHF. The CDR3 DNA reads TGCAGCGCTACCGGGACGGGAGGATTCAATCAGCCCCAGCATTTT.

The chain uses TRBV25-1 and TRBJ2-3; perhaps TRBD1 as D (6 bases). Trimming took 3 bases from V and 6 from J, leaving 22 bases between them. The CDR3 has 17 amino acids. Germline V CDR1 and CDR2: MGHDK, SYGVNS. The CDR3 region is CASSDPHGQPQADTQYF. CDR3 nucleotide sequence: TGTGCCAGCAGTGATCCCCATGGACAGCCACAGGCGGATACGCAGTATTTT.

The chain employs TRBV29-1 and TRBJ2-1; 10 nucleotides line up with TRBD2. There are 14 residues in the CDR3. With V trimmed by 4 bases and J by 6 bases, 6 bases remained unmatched. In germline, CDR1 is SQVTM, CDR2 ANQGSEA. The DNA of the CDR3 is TGCAGCGTTGGAGGGAAGCGGGAGGGCAATGAGCAGTTCTTC. Amino acid sequence: CSVGGKREGNEQFF.

The chain combines TRBV4-3 with TRBJ1-1; maybe TRBD1 (5 bases). The germline V gene encodes CDR1 LGHNA and CDR2 YSLEER. The CDR3 consists of 17 residues. V was cut by 0 bases and J by 0 bases, with 14 bases left in between. This chain's CDR3 is CASSQDVIRGLNTEAFF. Written as DNA, the CDR3 is TGCGCCAGCAGCCAAGATGTGATTAGGGGCCTGAACACTGAAGCTTTCTTT.